One sample yielded the 6 T cell receptor beta chains listed below, sequenced in a study of T cell repertoires in cytomegalovirus infection. TCRdb re-called the reads with MiXCR, one entry per CDR3 protein. The sample consists of under 600,000 distinct CDR3 sequences, 15% to 20% of them appearing once. Sequenced material: CD8+ T cells from PBMCs. The receptor set was obtained from a human donor in good health (CMV status not recorded). Some clones in this sample may be carry-over from other donors' samples.

This clonotype has a count of ten or more. This chain links TRBV10-3 with TRBJ2-7, with 9 bases aligning to TRBD1. Germline trimming cut 8 bases from V and 4 bases from J; bases unmatched to any gene: 0. There are 11 residues in the CDR3. Germline V gives CDR1 ENHRY, CDR2 SYGVKD. In DNA, the CDR3 is TGTGCCATCGGGACAGGGTACGAGCAGTACTTC. As protein: CAIGTGYEQYF.

The rearrangement links TRBV27 to TRBJ2-3, with D tentatively TRBD1 (6 bases). Trimming removed 5 bases at V and 2 bases at J, with 11 bases between. The CDR3 spans 14 residues. Germline V CDR1 and CDR2: MNHEY, SMNVEV (reference sequence). CDR3 nucleotide sequence: TGTGCCAGCAGTCGACAGGATGACACAGATACGCAGTATTTT. As protein: CASSRQDDTDTQYF.

This clonotype was seen repeatedly, ten times or more. The germline gene is not matched at one end of the junction; a read error may be the cause. This chain links TRBV7-7 with TRBJ2-1, with D perhaps TRBD2 (6 bases). The CDR3 totals 16 residues. In germline, CDR1 is SSHAT, CDR2 FNYEAQ (reference sequence). The CDR3 here is CASSLAESGSYNEQFF. DNA for the CDR3: TGTGCTAGCAGCTTAGCGGAGAGCGGCAGCTACAATGAGCAGTTCTTC. Drawing the rest from reference TRBV7-7 and TRBJ2-1, the complete variable domain is GAGVSQSPRYKVTKRGQDVTLRCDPISSHATLYWYQQALGQGPEFLTYFNYEAQPDKSGLPSDRFSAERPEGSISTLTIQRTEQRDSAMYRCASSLAESGSYNEQFFGPGTRLTVL.

This clonotype was recorded at least ten times. The chain employs TRBV7-2 and TRBJ2-3, with TRBD2 matching over 9 bases. This CDR3 has 15 residues. CDR1 and CDR2 (germline): SGHTA, FQGNSA. The V segment lost 3 bases and the J segment 5 bases; nucleotides outside the gene matches: 6. DNA for the CDR3: TGTGCCAGCAGCTTGATAGCGGGAGTGGGAGATACGCAGTATTTT. It encodes CASSLIAGVGDTQYF.

This clonotype has at least ten counts. Mismatch with germline at one junction end may stem from a read error. V and J are TRBV5-1 and TRBJ1-2, with D uncertain. CDR3 length: 14 residues. From germline, CDR1 is SGHRS and CDR2 YFSETQ. In nucleotides, the CDR3 is TGTGCCAGCAGCTTAGACCGAGCTAACTATGGCTACACCTTC. The encoded protein is CASSLDRANYGYTF.

Many counts were recorded for this clonotype. This sequence joins TRBV5-5 and TRBJ1-4; 7 bases line up with TRBD1. The CDR3 runs to 15 residues. Germline V gene sequence: CDR1 SGHKS, CDR2 YYEKEE (reference sequence). V lost 5 bases to trimming and J lost 0 bases; unmatched junction nucleotides: 4. CDR3 in DNA: TGTGCCAGCAGTCGGACAGGCGCAACTAATGAAAAACTGTTTTTT. Amino acids: CASSRTGATNEKLFF.